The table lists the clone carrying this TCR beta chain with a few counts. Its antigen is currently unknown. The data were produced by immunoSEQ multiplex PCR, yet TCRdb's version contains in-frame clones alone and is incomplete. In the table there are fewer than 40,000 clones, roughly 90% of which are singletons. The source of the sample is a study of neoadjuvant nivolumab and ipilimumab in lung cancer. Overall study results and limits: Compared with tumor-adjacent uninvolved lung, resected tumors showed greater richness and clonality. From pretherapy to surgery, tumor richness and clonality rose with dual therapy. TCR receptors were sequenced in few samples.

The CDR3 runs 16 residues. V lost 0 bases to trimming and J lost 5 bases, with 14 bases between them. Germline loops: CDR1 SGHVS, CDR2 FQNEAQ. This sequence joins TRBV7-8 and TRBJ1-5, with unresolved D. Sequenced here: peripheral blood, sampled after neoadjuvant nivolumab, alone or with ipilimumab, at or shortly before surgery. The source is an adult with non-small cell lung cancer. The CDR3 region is CASSLASTWGHQPQHF. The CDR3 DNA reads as TGTGCCAGCAGCTTAGCCTCGACCTGGGGTCATCAGCCCCAGCATTTT.